The 31 T cell receptor beta chains below come from one sample, sequenced in a study of control samples from healthy donors and cancer patients. Method: immunoSEQ multiplex PCR; TCRdb's copy keeps in-frame clones and lacks some. The sample carries some 66,000 clones, over 75% recorded once. Sequencing was carried out using blood. These receptor sequences come from a middle-aged man in good health.

This chain links TRBV11-2 with TRBJ1-2; D gene ambiguous. V was trimmed by 5 bases and J by 4 bases, leaving 14 bases between them. Germline CDR1 is SGHAT and CDR2 is FQNNGV. The CDR3 totals 14 residues. The CDR3 reads CASSPSGTAYGYTF. CDR3 nucleotides: TGTGCCAGCAGCCCTAGCGGTACAGCCTATGGCTACACCTTC.

V usage is TRBV30 and J usage is TRBJ1-5; D remains unclear. Germline-derived CDR1 and CDR2 are GTSNPN and SVGIG (reference sequence). Trimming took off 3 bases at V and 7 bases at J, with 16 bases between the two ends. CDR3 length: 14 residues. CDR3 sequence reads: CAWSPILVGQPQHF. In DNA form, the CDR3 reads TGTGCCTGGAGCCCCATCCTGGTAGGGCAGCCCCAGCATTTT.

The CDR3 loop reads CASSQNDRTFLAKNIQYF. In DNA form, the CDR3 reads TGTGCCAGCAGCCAAAATGACAGGACTTTTCTAGCCAAAAACATTCAGTACTTC. The gene calls are TRBV3-1 (or the pseudogene TRBV3-2) and TRBJ2-4; D is perhaps TRBD1 (6 bases). The germline gives CDR1 LGHDT, CDR2 YNNKEL (reference sequence). The CDR3 sequence is 18 residues long. The V and J ends lost 2 bases and 0 bases respectively, with 17 bases between them.

The chain has TRBV28 and TRBJ1-1; 7 positions match TRBD1. Germline V gives CDR1 MDHEN, CDR2 SYDVKM. With 8 bases clipped from V and 6 bases from J, the junction kept 15 bases outside the gene matches. CDR3 length: 15 residues. The CDR3 DNA reads TGTGCCAGCGTCGCGGCAAAACAGGGGAAGGCTGAAGCTTTCTTT. The encoded protein is CASVAAKQGKAEAFF. The full variable domain, with the rest looked up from reference TRBV28 and TRBJ1-1, is DVKVTQSSRYLVKRTGEKVFLECVQDMDHENMFWYRQDPGLGLRLIYFSYDVKMKEKGDIPEGYSVSREKKERFSLILESASTNQTSMYLCASVAAKQGKAEAFFGQGTRLTVV.

The rearrangement uses TRBV6-5 and TRBJ1-2, with D perhaps matching TRBD1 (6 bases). Germline V gene lookup returns CDR1 MNHEY and CDR2 SVGAGI. The CDR3 totals 14 residues. Trimming cost V 6 bases and J 2 bases, with 13 bases left between them. The CDR3 protein is CASSRDTANYGYTF. For the CDR3, the DNA is TGTGCCAGCAGCCGGGACACCGCAAACTATGGCTACACCTTC.

The genes are TRBV4-1 and TRBJ1-4; no definite D call. Germline CDR1 and CDR2: MGHRA and YSYEKL. Trimming took off 0 bases at V and 8 bases at J, with 10 bases between the two ends. This CDR3 comprises 14 residues. The CDR3 DNA follows: TGCGCCAGCAGCCAAGAAGGGCATCGGGAAAAACTGTTTTTT. Translated, it gives CASSQEGHREKLFF.

This chain links TRBV4-3 with TRBJ1-1, with D tentatively TRBD1 (6 bases). This CDR3 has 14 amino acids. Germline values: CDR1 LGHNA, CDR2 YSLEER. The ends were cut back, 4 bases at V and 11 bases at J, with 20 bases in the middle. The CDR3 spells CASSPRGGGPRAFF. CDR3 bases: TGCGCCAGCAGCCCTAGAGGGGGGGGCCCGCGCGCTTTCTTT.

The gene calls are TRBV5-1 and TRBJ2-3, with D perhaps matching TRBD2 (5 bases). The CDR3 extends over 11 amino acids. V lost 10 bases to trimming and J lost 7 bases, with 13 bases between them. Germline V gene data show CDR1 as SGHRS and CDR2 as YFSETQ. This CDR3 is CASAIGNTQYF. The DNA for the CDR3 is TGCGCCTCAGCAATCGGGAATACGCAGTATTTT.

The V and J genes are TRBV7-2 and TRBJ2-7, with D maybe TRBD2 (7 bases). The CDR3 is 17 amino acids. The V end lost 4 bases, the J end lost 4 bases, and 23 bases lay between the germline ends. Germline V gene lookup returns CDR1 SGHTA and CDR2 FQGNSA. The CDR3 bases are TGTGCCAGCAGCTCTAAGGGGGGGAGCGGGGTCCTATACGAGCAGTACTTC. Amino acid sequence: CASSSKGGSGVLYEQYF.

The chain combines TRBV29-1 with TRBJ1-2; 8 bases align to TRBD1. V gave up 7 bases and J gave up 4 bases; unmatched junction bases: 5. Germline V CDR1 and CDR2: SQVTM, ANQGSEA. The CDR3 runs to 12 residues. CDR3 region: CSAGQGTYGYTF. CDR3 DNA sequence: TGCAGCGCTGGACAGGGAACCTATGGCTACACCTTC.

The chain recombines TRBV4-1 with TRBJ2-7; D gene unclear. The CDR3 length is 14 residues. V lost 1 base, J lost 0 bases, and 7 bases lay in between. From germline, CDR1 is MGHRA and CDR2 YSYEKL. The DNA for the CDR3 is TGCGCCAGCAGCCAAGTCTACACCTCCTACGAGCAGTACTTC. It specifies CASSQVYTSYEQYF.

Here the CDR3 DNA reads TGTGCCAGCAGCTTAGTGGAGGGGGCCAAGCCCTCCCGTGGCTACACCTTC. Translated, it gives CASSLVEGAKPSRGYTF. The V gene is TRBV7-9, the J gene TRBJ1-2; 7 nucleotides match TRBD1. From germline, CDR1 is SEHNR and CDR2 FQNEAQ (reference sequence). With 1 base clipped from V and 7 bases from J, the junction kept 15 bases outside the gene matches. The CDR3 is made up of 17 amino acids.

This clone appeared a single time. The chain recombines TRBV7-3 with TRBJ2-2; D possibly matches TRBD1 or TRBD2 (5 bases each). This CDR3 is built from 15 residues. V was shortened by 5 bases and J by 4 bases, with 14 bases between the two germline ends. Germline loops: CDR1 SGHTA, CDR2 FQGTGA. CDR3 coding DNA: TGTGCCAGCAGCACTGCCGGGGCCATCACCGGGGAGCTGTTTTTT. This gives the protein CASSTAGAITGELFF.

J is TRBJ2-1 and V is TRBV7-2; D perhaps matches TRBD1 (6 bases). V was clipped by 5 bases and J by 8 bases, with 16 bases between them. The CDR3 contains 14 residues. Germline V gene lookup returns CDR1 SGHTA and CDR2 FQGNSA. The CDR3, as DNA: TGTGCCAGCAGCCTTTTGAACAGGGCCCATGAGCAGTTCTTC. Protein: CASSLLNRAHEQFF.

The sample holds one count of this clone. This chain connects TRBV4-2 to TRBJ1-4; 9 bases line up with TRBD1. V gave up 6 bases and J gave up 6 bases; unmatched junction bases: 5. The CDR3 length is 14 residues. The germline V gene encodes CDR1 LGHNA and CDR2 YNFKEQ. CDR3 residues: CASSLTGGDEKLFF. CDR3 sequence (DNA): TGTGCCAGCAGTCTGACAGGGGGAGATGAAAAACTGTTTTTT.

V gene TRBV7-2 combines with J gene TRBJ1-6, with unresolved D. Germline-derived CDR1 and CDR2 are SGHTA and FQGNSA. Trimming pared 2 bases from V and 10 bases from J, leaving 9 bases between. The CDR3 totals 13 residues. The CDR3 loop is CASSLTRNSPLHF. Here the CDR3 DNA reads TGTGCCAGCAGCTTAACCCGAAACTCACCCCTCCACTTT.

V usage is TRBV5-4 and J usage is TRBJ2-7; the D is unclear. The CDR3 has 11 residues. The ends were cut back, 0 bases at V and 7 bases at J, with 5 bases in the middle. Germline V gene data show CDR1 as SGHNT and CDR2 as YYREEE (reference sequence). The CDR3 loop reads CASSLGGEQYF. CDR3 DNA sequence: TGTGCCAGCAGCTTGGGGGGAGAGCAGTACTTC.

This rearrangement joins TRBV4-3 to TRBJ1-1; D may be TRBD1 (6 bases). This CDR3 spans 15 amino acids. V was clipped by 1 base and J by 4 bases, with 13 bases between them. The V gene's germline CDR1 is LGHNA and CDR2 YSLEER. Written as DNA, the CDR3 is TGCGCCAGCAGCCAAGGCACAGGGTTCACCACTGAAGCTTTCTTT. Residues: CASSQGTGFTTEAFF.

CDR3 sequence: CASSPGTSGETQYF. In DNA form, the CDR3 reads TGCGCCAGCAGCCCCGGGACCAGCGGTGAGACCCAGTACTTC. The V and J genes are TRBV5-1 and TRBJ2-5, with D tentatively TRBD1 or TRBD2 (5 bases each). Germline loops: CDR1 SGHRS, CDR2 YFSETQ. The V gene lost 4 bases and the J gene lost 5 bases, with 15 bases spanning the gap. The CDR3 length is 14 residues.

The chain recombines TRBV4-2 with TRBJ2-7; 9 bases match TRBD2. The germline V gene encodes CDR1 LGHNA and CDR2 YNFKEQ. The CDR3 is 15 amino acids. The J segment lost 2 bases and the V segment lost 2 bases, leaving 4 bases of the junction unmatched. CDR3 protein: CASSQPGLAPYEQYF. The CDR3 coding sequence is TGTGCCAGCAGCCAACCGGGACTAGCACCCTACGAGCAGTACTTC.

The chain couples TRBV18 to TRBJ2-3, with TRBD2 as a possible D gene (5 bases). Per germline, CDR1 KGHSH and CDR2 LQKENI. The CDR3 covers 14 residues. The ends were cut back, 4 bases at V and 4 bases at J, with 12 bases in the middle. The CDR3 spells CASSRETRADTQYF. The CDR3 coding sequence is TGTGCCAGCTCACGCGAGACGAGGGCAGATACGCAGTATTTT.

This clone has just one count. The chain couples TRBV3-1 (or the pseudogene TRBV3-2) to TRBJ1-3; no firm D call. Germline values: CDR1 LGHDT, CDR2 YNNKEL (reference sequence). The CDR3 loop spans 14 amino acids. Trimming shortened V by 4 bases and J by 4 bases, and 11 bases separated the two germline ends. The CDR3 sequence: CASSPLVPGNTIYF. In nucleotides, the CDR3 is TGTGCCAGCAGCCCCCTGGTCCCCGGAAACACCATATATTTT.

The rearrangement links TRBV12-3 or TRBV12-4 to TRBJ2-2; 9 bases agree with TRBD1. J lost 7 bases, V lost 6 bases, and 3 bases had no gene match. CDR3 length: 13 amino acids. The CDR3 sequence: CASRGQGIGELFF. The CDR3 DNA follows: TGTGCCAGCAGAGGACAGGGGATCGGGGAGCTGTTTTTT.

The gene calls are TRBV5-6 and TRBJ2-1; 12 nucleotides agree with TRBD2. V gave up 4 bases and J gave up 4 bases; unmatched junction bases: 6. CDR1 and CDR2 from the germline V gene are SGHDT and YYEEEE. This CDR3 has 16 amino acids. In DNA, the CDR3 is TGTGCCAGCAGCCAGGGACTAGCGGGCTGGTACAATGAGCAGTTCTTC. This codes for CASSQGLAGWYNEQFF.

The chain uses TRBV4-2 and TRBJ1-2; TRBD1 might be the D (5 bases). Germline V gene sequence: CDR1 LGHNA, CDR2 YNFKEQ. This CDR3 has 16 residues. V was cut by 0 bases and J by 4 bases, with 15 bases left in between. DNA of the CDR3: TGTGCCAGCAGCCAAGATCCGACAGTTTCCCCCTATGGCTACACCTTC. Protein sequence: CASSQDPTVSPYGYTF.

The rearrangement joins TRBV30 to TRBJ2-7, with D perhaps TRBD2 (5 bases). This CDR3 comprises 14 residues. The V gene's germline CDR1 is GTSNPN and CDR2 SVGIG (reference sequence). The V and J ends lost 1 base and 2 bases respectively, with 12 bases between them. The CDR3 protein is CAWSGWENAYEQYF. In nucleotides, the CDR3 is TGTGCCTGGAGTGGGTGGGAGAATGCCTACGAGCAGTACTTC.

This chain joins TRBV6-6 and TRBJ1-1, with D possibly matching TRBD1 (5 bases). Germline lookup yields CDR1 MNHNY and CDR2 SVGAGI (reference sequence). Trimming removed 2 bases at V and 0 bases at J, with 10 bases between. This CDR3 spans 15 amino acids. The CDR3 DNA is TGTGCCAGCAGTTACGCCCCGGGGGTGAACACTGAAGCTTTCTTT. It yields the protein CASSYAPGVNTEAFF.

The genes are TRBV19 and TRBJ2-1; TRBD1 is a possible D gene (5 bases). Deletions cut 1 base from V and 4 bases from J, with 11 bases between. This CDR3 contains 15 residues. Germline assignment: CDR1 LNHDA and CDR2 SQIVND (reference sequence). Here the CDR3 reads CASSIVAGRYNEQFF. CDR3 DNA sequence: TGTGCCAGTAGTATAGTGGCAGGGCGGTACAATGAGCAGTTCTTC.

The chain links TRBV7-9 to TRBJ1-3; 8 bases are a match to TRBD1. Trimming removed 5 bases from V and 8 bases from J; junction bases left unmatched: 11. This CDR3 has 15 residues. The V gene's germline CDR1 is SEHNR and CDR2 FQNEAQ (reference sequence). The CDR3 region is CASSPQGARGYTIYF. CDR3 DNA sequence: TGTGCCAGCAGCCCGCAGGGGGCTAGGGGATACACCATATATTTT.

This clone was picked up one time. The rearrangement joins TRBV5-5 to TRBJ1-4, with D unresolved. This CDR3 is built from 15 residues. Germline CDR1 and CDR2: SGHKS and YYEKEE (reference sequence). With 5 bases removed from V and 4 bases from J, the gap between germline ends came to 15 bases. Here the CDR3 reads CASSFGPAGNEKLFF. The CDR3 nucleotides are TGTGCCAGCAGTTTCGGACCTGCGGGTAATGAAAAACTGTTTTTT.

This clone appeared a few times. This chain uses TRBV20-1 with TRBJ2-7; possibly TRBD1 for D (7 bases). The V end was cut by 3 bases, the J end by 0 bases, with 12 bases between. Germline V lookup: CDR1 DFQATT, CDR2 SNEGSKA (reference sequence). The CDR3 loop spans 14 amino acids. CDR3 loop: CSASLQGGSYEQYF. DNA for the CDR3: TGCAGTGCTAGTCTGCAGGGGGGCTCCTACGAGCAGTACTTC.